The 10 T cell receptor beta chains below were found in one sample sequenced in a study of spatial heterogeneity in lung cancer. These TCRs are of unknown antigen specificity. Overall study results and limits: Mutation tallies in tumors tracked expanded intratumoral alpha and beta TCR counts.

TCRdb re-analysed the 5' RACE reads in MiXCR, keeping a single row per CDR3 protein. The sample has 2,700 or so distinct CDR3 sequences; less than 20% are singletons. The time point: sample taken at primary tumor resection. Sequencing used lung tumor tissue, obtained at surgery. Source of these receptors: a female donor with early-stage non-small cell lung cancer.

By sample fraction, this clonotype is medium-sized. The V and J genes are TRBV7-2 and TRBJ1-4; possibly TRBD1 for D (5 bases). Between the trimmed V and J ends, which lost 5 bases and 5 bases, there was a span of 9 bases. The CDR3 covers 13 residues. From germline, CDR1 is SGHTA and CDR2 FQGNSA. In DNA, the CDR3 is TGTGCCAGCAGCCGCAGGGTAAATGAAAAACTGTTTTTT. Amino acids: CASSRRVNEKLFF.

V gene TRBV7-8 combines with J gene TRBJ1-1; unclear D gene. V shed 3 bases and J shed 0 bases, with 8 bases lying between them. CDR3 size: 14 residues. CDR1 and CDR2 (germline): SGHVS, FQNEAQ. This CDR3 is CASSFGQMNTEAFF. CDR3 DNA: TGTGCCAGCAGCTTCGGGCAGATGAACACTGAAGCTTTCTTT.

The sample holds many counts of this clonotype. The rearrangement links TRBV29-1 to TRBJ1-6; D possibly corresponds to TRBD1 (6 bases). Germline CDR1 SQVTM, CDR2 ANQGSEA. Trimming pared 6 bases from V and 4 bases from J, leaving 13 bases between. The CDR3 loop spans 14 amino acids. CDR3 nucleotide sequence: TGCAGCGTGAGACAGGACGCTTATAATTCACCCCTCCACTTT. This encodes CSVRQDAYNSPLHF.

This clonotype rates as medium-sized. V and J are TRBV30 and TRBJ2-5, with unresolved D. The CDR3 contains 11 residues. V was shortened by 3 bases and J by 7 bases, with 9 bases between the two germline ends. Germline-derived CDR1 and CDR2 are GTSNPN and SVGIG (reference sequence). CDR3 sequence (DNA): TGTGCCTGGAGAGAAAAGATGACCCAGTACTTC. This sequence encodes CAWREKMTQYF.

With respect to this clonotype: A much larger clone differs by one base, so this may be a read error. The chain uses TRBV7-2 and TRBJ2-1; possible D gene TRBD2, 6 bases. Germline lookup yields CDR1 SGHTA and CDR2 FQGNSA. CDR3 length: 11 amino acids. V was cut by 5 bases and J by 14 bases, with 13 bases left in between. CDR3 DNA: TGTGCCAGCAGCCCCATAGCGGCGGAGTTCTTC. It codes for CASSPIAAEFF.

This clonotype is classed as medium-sized. The rearrangement uses TRBV25-1 and TRBJ1-4, with D perhaps TRBD1 (5 bases). Between the trimmed V and J ends, which lost 3 bases and 8 bases, there was a span of 16 bases. Germline assignment: CDR1 MGHDK and CDR2 SYGVNS. CDR3 size: 15 residues. CDR3 in amino acids: CASSEAQVHGEKLFF. The CDR3 nucleotides read TGTGCCAGCAGTGAGGCACAGGTTCATGGAGAAAAACTGTTTTTT.

Relative to its sample, this clonotype is medium-sized. The CDR3, as DNA: TGTGCCAGCACCCGAGGGTCCGGGACAGGGACCTACGAGCAGTACTTC. As protein: CASTRGSGTGTYEQYF. This chain uses TRBV28 with TRBJ2-7, with 9 bases lining up with TRBD1. V dropped 7 bases and J dropped 2; count of bases not matched to a gene: 12. Germline V lookup: CDR1 MDHEN, CDR2 SYDVKM. This CDR3 spans 16 amino acids.

This sequence joins TRBV7-2 and TRBJ2-7, with 10 nucleotides matching TRBD2. V trimming: 3 bases; J trimming: 7 bases; junction bases outside the gene matches: 6. Germline V gene data show CDR1 as SGHTA and CDR2 as FQGNSA. The CDR3 spans 14 residues. CDR3 sequence reads: CASSFTSGTQEQYF. The CDR3 coding sequence is TGTGCCAGCAGCTTCACTAGCGGGACCCAAGAGCAGTACTTC. Based on the CDR3 plus reference TRBV7-2 and TRBJ2-7, the full variable domain is GAGVSQSPSNKVTEKGKDVELRCDPISGHTALYWYRQSLGQGLEFLIYFQGNSAPDKSGLPSDRFSAERTGGSVSTLTIQRTQQEDSAVYLCASSFTSGTQEQYFGPGTRLTVT.

The chain links TRBV3-1 to TRBJ1-1; D is undetermined. This CDR3 is 15 amino acids long. Trimming removed 1 base from V and 1 base from J, with 10 bases in between. Germline CDR1 LGHDT, CDR2 YNNKEL (reference sequence). CDR3 in amino acids: CASSQGVTANTEAFF. CDR3 coding DNA: TGTGCCAGCAGCCAAGGGGTTACTGCGAACACTGAAGCTTTCTTT.

V is TRBV12-3 or TRBV12-4 and J is TRBJ1-6; possible D gene TRBD1, 5 bases. CDR3 length: 14 amino acids. V lost 5 bases and J lost 11, with 16 bases in between. Here the CDR3 DNA reads TGTGCCAGCAGTGGTACTGGGGCCCAACCACCCCTCCACTTT. Residues: CASSGTGAQPPLHF.